This entry concerns a single T cell receptor beta chain. The target antigen is unknown. The data originate from a study of CD8 T cells in ankylosing spondylitis. Whole-study results and caveats: In ankylosing spondylitis blood, a motif of roughly eight highly homologous TCR beta variants appeared characteristic.

The CDR3 extends over 15 amino acids. CDR1 and CDR2 from the germline V gene are DFQATT and SNEGSKA (reference sequence). The ends were cut back, 1 base at V and 5 bases at J, with 15 bases in the middle. Each TCR beta library was made by quantitative 5'-RACE that incorporated molecular barcodes. From the 5' RACE reads, TCRdb called clonotypes with MiXCR, one entry per CDR3 protein. The top ten clones hold around 13% of a sample with about 340,000 distinct CDR3 sequences, 20% to 25% of them seen once. The rearrangement joins TRBV20-1 to TRBJ2-4; TRBD1 or TRBD2 may be the D gene (5 bases each). The clonotype comes from a male donor with ankylosing spondylitis or in good health (not recorded which). The specimen was blood, either unsorted or a sorted T cell fraction (not recorded which). DNA of the CDR3: TGCAGTGCTAGAGCCCAACGGGACGGACAAAACATTCAGTACTTC. Translated, it gives CSARAQRDGQNIQYF.